Below are 7 T cell receptor beta chains sequenced from a single sample in a study of T cell responses to AZD1222 COVID-19 vaccine. The table came from immunoSEQ multiplex PCR; TCRdb's copy has only in-frame clones and leaves some out. The table shows some 120,000 clones, with about 90% occurring only once. The sample was peripheral blood, taken on day 0 of MenACWY control vaccination. The receptors were sampled from an adult in good health.

The chain couples TRBV19 to TRBJ1-3; D perhaps matches TRBD1 (5 bases). Germline V gives CDR1 LNHDA, CDR2 SQIVND (reference sequence). V was pared by 5 bases and J by 0 bases, with 14 bases between. The length of the CDR3 is 16 residues. CDR3 coding DNA: TGTGCCAGTAGTCGTGGCGGGGGATTCTCTGGAAACACCATATATTTT. The encoded protein is CASSRGGGFSGNTIYF.

The chain couples TRBV7-8 to TRBJ1-1; no firm D call. This CDR3 has 15 residues. Germline V CDR1 and CDR2: SGHVS, FQNEAQ. Trimming took off 1 base at V and 1 base at J, with 10 bases between the two ends. The CDR3 DNA sequence: TGTGCCAGCAGCTTAGACGGCTACCCGAACACTGAAGCTTTCTTT. Amino acid sequence: CASSLDGYPNTEAFF.

The V call is TRBV5-1, the J call TRBJ2-7; D remains unclear. The CDR3 contains 13 residues. V was clipped by 6 bases and J by 1 base, with 11 bases between them. Germline CDR1 is SGHRS and CDR2 is YFSETQ. In DNA, the CDR3 is TGCGCCAGCACCCCTTGGAATTCCTACGAGCAGTACTTC. Translation gives CASTPWNSYEQYF.

This sequence joins TRBV10-2 and TRBJ2-2, with 13 bases that match TRBD2. The V segment lost 2 bases and the J segment 6 bases; nucleotides outside the gene matches: 3. The CDR3 runs to 16 residues. Looked up from germline, CDR1 is WSHSY and CDR2 is SAAADI. CDR3 sequence (DNA): TGCGCCAGCAGTGAGAGACTAGCGGGAGGCCCCGGGGAGCTGTTTTTT. This sequence encodes CASSERLAGGPGELFF.

The rearrangement joins TRBV14 to TRBJ2-7; TRBD1 agrees at 9 bases. J gave up 6 bases and V 1 base, and 7 bases lay outside the gene matches. This CDR3 comprises 15 residues. From germline, CDR1 is SGHDN and CDR2 FVKESK. CDR3 in amino acids: CASSQARGQGGEQYF. The CDR3 region has the DNA TGTGCCAGCAGCCAAGCCAGGGGACAGGGTGGCGAGCAGTACTTC.

This chain joins TRBV4-1 and TRBJ2-7; TRBD2 matches 9 bases. This CDR3 is 16 amino acids long. The V and J ends lost 3 bases and 5 bases, in that order; junction bases with no gene match: 11. Germline V gene sequence: CDR1 MGHRA, CDR2 YSYEKL. The CDR3, as DNA: TGCGCCAGCAGCCAGTTTGTAGCGGGAGTATCAAACGAGCAGTACTTC. The encoded protein is CASSQFVAGVSNEQYF.

The chain carries TRBV18 and TRBJ2-7, with 10 bases fitting TRBD2. CDR1 KGHSH and CDR2 LQKENI come from the germline V gene. CDR3 size: 17 residues. V trimming: 0 bases; J trimming: 3 bases; junction bases outside the gene matches: 8. CDR3 in amino acids: CASSPPRGTSEDYEQYF. The CDR3 bases are TGTGCCAGCTCACCACCGAGGGGGACTAGCGAGGACTACGAGCAGTACTTC.